This paragraph covers one T cell receptor beta chain sequence. CDR3 length: 16 residues. The germline V gene encodes CDR1 GTSNPN and CDR2 SVGIG (reference sequence). With V trimmed by 8 bases and J by 8 bases, 18 bases remained unmatched. This sample was included in a study of control samples from healthy donors and cancer patients. The protocol was immunoSEQ multiplex PCR, while the TCRdb copy is restricted to in-frame clones and leaves out a portion. The sample has more than 60,000 clones, about 90% seen once. V gene TRBV30 combines with J gene TRBJ1-6, with 7 bases identical to TRBD1. What was sequenced was PBMCs. The TCR originated in a man in his sixties with colorectal cancer. The CDR3 DNA follows: TGTGCCAGCGCCCCGACCGGGACAGAATCGTATTCACCCCTCCACTTT. This encodes CASAPTGTESYSPLHF.